What follows describes a single TCR beta chain. The antigen remains unidentified. The sample originates from a study of cytomegalovirus exposure and HLA in healthy donors. Study-level points and caveats: In a later analysis, TCR association rates varied by HLA locus: DRB1 most, HLA-C fewest. When a later analysis was performed, an Asian-associated ancestry cluster reportedly had fewer N-insertions than the approximately 680-donor mean.

In the PCR, 60 Vbeta and 13 Jbeta primers were used. Some clones are missing from TCRdb's copy, which holds only in-frame ones; the method was immunoSEQ multiplex PCR. The table lists 90,000 to 100,000 clones, around 10% of them singletons. It was healthy bone marrow donors who served as donors. Trimming shortened V by 4 bases and J by 5 bases, and 9 bases separated the two germline ends. Germline values: CDR1 MNHNS, CDR2 SASEGT. This CDR3 region has 12 residues. The sequence came from a man aged 45-65 years in good health and CMV-seropositive. Sequencing input: PBMCs. The chain recombines TRBV6-1 with TRBJ2-7; maybe TRBD1 (5 bases). CDR3 in amino acids: CASSAGFNEQYF. CDR3 nucleotides: TGTGCCAGCAGTGCAGGGTTTAACGAGCAGTACTTC.